The next 25 T cell receptor beta chains were all read from a single sample in a study of vaccination effects on CD4 cells after COVID-19. Sequencing used immunoSEQ multiplex PCR; TCRdb keeps in-frame clones, though not all of them. The table shows some 30,000 clones, with roughly 70% occurring only once. No cognate antigen is known for these TCRs. Subsequent to about 10 days of culture, CD4+ T cells were isolated. Sequencing was performed on CD4+ T cells from PBMCs cultured without peptide, taken before COVID-19 vaccination. The receptors here all came from a human donor who received a COVID-19 vaccine.

The J gene is TRBJ2-2, the V gene TRBV5-6, with a tentative D call TRBD1 (6 bases). Germline values: CDR1 SGHDT, CDR2 YYEEEE. The V and J ends lost 1 base and 5 bases respectively, with 18 bases between them. This CDR3 contains 17 residues. CDR3 region: CASSLRLLGGRTGELFF. The CDR3 DNA reads as TGTGCCAGCAGCTTGCGTCTCCTAGGGGGAAGGACCGGGGAGCTGTTTTTT.

The V call is TRBV5-8, the J call TRBJ2-7; 13 nucleotides line up with TRBD2. This CDR3 has 15 amino acids. Trimming cost V 4 bases and J 10 bases; bases outside gene matches: 11. Germline-derived CDR1 and CDR2 are SGHTS and YDEGEE. CDR3 amino acids: CASSHQLAGGPEQYF. For the CDR3, the DNA is TGTGCCAGCAGCCACCAACTAGCGGGAGGGCCTGAACAGTACTTC.

The chain is built from TRBV10-1 and TRBJ1-2, with a weak D call TRBD1 (5 bases). V was trimmed by 8 bases and J by 6 bases, leaving 37 bases between them. The CDR3 consists of 20 residues. Germline CDR1 WNHNN, CDR2 SYGVQD (reference sequence). CDR3 bases: TGCGCCAGCGGGGCGGGAGAGACACTCCTGAGTCCTAATTTCGACCATGGCTACACCTTC. Translation gives CASGAGETLLSPNFDHGYTF.

J is TRBJ2-1 and V is TRBV14; 11 bases are shared with TRBD2. With V trimmed by 2 bases and J by 0 bases, 3 bases remained unmatched. Germline V gene data show CDR1 as SGHDN and CDR2 as FVKESK. There are 17 residues in the CDR3. DNA of the CDR3: TGTGCCAGCAGCCAAAGACTAGCGGGGTTCTCCTACAATGAGCAGTTCTTC. This gives the protein CASSQRLAGFSYNEQFF.

The V and J genes are TRBV10-3 and TRBJ1-1, with TRBD1 matching over 11 bases. Germline V gene data show CDR1 as ENHRY and CDR2 as SYGVKD. Losses at the gene ends were 6 bases for V and 6 bases for J; bases not matched to a gene: 6. This CDR3 has 14 amino acids. The CDR3 sequence: CAIRPGTGGSEAFF. The CDR3 DNA sequence: TGTGCCATCAGGCCCGGGACAGGGGGGTCTGAAGCTTTCTTT.

This clone was seen a single time. The rearrangement joins TRBV5-5 to TRBJ2-7; TRBD2 might be the D (6 bases). The CDR3 runs to 15 residues. V was trimmed by 4 bases and J by 2 bases, leaving 16 bases between them. Germline CDR1 SGHKS, CDR2 YYEKEE (reference sequence). CDR3 sequence (DNA): TGTGCCAGCAGCGTTACAATCTCGGGAGCCTACGAGCAGTACTTC. It specifies CASSVTISGAYEQYF.

The chain carries TRBV10-3 and TRBJ2-3, with 8 bases aligning to TRBD2. V lost 11 bases to trimming and J lost 4 bases; unmatched junction nucleotides: 11. CDR1 is ENHRY and CDR2 is SYGVKD in the germline V gene. The CDR3 contains 14 residues. The CDR3 here is CAVGTSGMADTQYF. The CDR3 DNA reads as TGTGCCGTAGGGACTAGTGGTATGGCAGATACGCAGTATTTT.

Written as DNA, the CDR3 is TGTGCCAGCAGCTTAGACCCGAACACTGAAGCTTTCTTT. This encodes CASSLDPNTEAFF. The J gene is TRBJ1-1, the V gene TRBV7-9, with D uncertain. This CDR3 has 13 amino acids. Trimming took 1 base from V and 1 from J, leaving 4 bases between them. Germline assignment: CDR1 SEHNR and CDR2 FQNEAQ (reference sequence).

The chain joins TRBV19 to TRBJ2-6; 7 nucleotides agree with TRBD2. This CDR3 is 16 amino acids long. Germline V gives CDR1 LNHDA, CDR2 SQIVND (reference sequence). Trimming cost V 3 bases and J 4 bases; bases outside gene matches: 6. The DNA for the CDR3 is TGTGCCAGTAGTATGGCGGGAGTCCCAGGGGCCAACGTCCTGACTTTC. Its translation: CASSMAGVPGANVLTF.

The genes are TRBV5-4 and TRBJ1-4; D gene unclear. Trimming removed 0 bases at V and 1 base at J, with 4 bases between. The CDR3 has 14 residues. Per germline, CDR1 SGHNT and CDR2 YYREEE (reference sequence). The CDR3 nucleotides are TGTGCCAGCAGCTTGGGGGTAACTAATGAAAAACTGTTTTTT. It yields the protein CASSLGVTNEKLFF. Variable domain in full (rest from reference TRBV5-4 and TRBJ1-4): ETGVTQSPTHLIKTRGQQVTLRCSSQSGHNTVSWYQQALGQGPQFIFQYYREEENGRGNFPPRFSGLQFPNYSSELNVNALELDDSALYLCASSLGVTNEKLFFGSGTQLSVL.

The chain links TRBV7-8 to TRBJ2-7; weak D call: TRBD2 (6 bases). Trimming cost V 2 bases and J 0 bases, with 8 bases left between them. The CDR3 is 14 residues long. Germline values: CDR1 SGHVS, CDR2 FQNEAQ. The CDR3 protein is CASSLLANSYEQYF. The CDR3 nucleotides are TGTGCCAGCAGCTTACTAGCGAACTCCTACGAGCAGTACTTC.

This chain connects TRBV5-1 to TRBJ2-1, with 12 bases aligning to TRBD2. With V trimmed by 1 base and J by 0 bases, 8 bases remained unmatched. The V gene's germline CDR1 is SGHRS and CDR2 YFSETQ. The CDR3 is 19 residues long. The CDR3 DNA reads as TGCGCCAGCAGCTTGAGGCGAACTAGCGGGGGGAGCTCCTACAATGAGCAGTTCTTC. Translation: CASSLRRTSGGSSYNEQFF.

The rearrangement joins TRBV5-1 to TRBJ2-7, with D perhaps being TRBD1 or TRBD2 (5 bases each). Germline V CDR1 and CDR2: SGHRS, YFSETQ. The CDR3 is 19 amino acids. V was pared by 0 bases and J by 3 bases, with 25 bases between. The CDR3 DNA reads TGCGCCAGCAGCTTGGGACAGCCCGGTGGTGGGAGACTCCTCTACGAGCAGTACTTC. It yields the protein CASSLGQPGGGRLLYEQYF.

The chain joins TRBV7-9 to TRBJ1-2; TRBD1 agrees at 9 bases. After removal of 5 bases from V and 7 bases from J, the junction contained 8 bases not matched to a gene. The CDR3 totals 14 residues. Germline V gene sequence: CDR1 SEHNR, CDR2 FQNEAQ (reference sequence). The chain's CDR3 is CASSRDRDLAGYTF. The DNA for the CDR3 is TGTGCCAGCAGCCGGGACAGGGACCTGGCTGGCTACACCTTC.

This clone came up once. The genes are TRBV7-2 and TRBJ2-4; D might be TRBD2 (6 bases). Germline-derived CDR1 and CDR2 are SGHTA and FQGNSA. V was trimmed by 8 bases and J by 1 base, leaving 18 bases between them. The CDR3 is 16 residues long. CDR3 nucleotide sequence: TGTGCCAGCGGCCTACCCGCGGGGAACGCCAAAAACATTCAGTACTTC. Protein sequence: CASGLPAGNAKNIQYF.

The J gene is TRBJ2-2, the V gene TRBV9, with a possible D match to TRBD1 (5 bases). The CDR3 runs 15 residues. The germline gives CDR1 SGDLS, CDR2 YYNGEE. Deletions cut 0 bases from V and 1 base from J, with 7 bases between. The CDR3 DNA reads TGTGCCAGCAGCGTAGCCGGACAGAACACCGGGGAGCTGTTTTTT. Encoded protein: CASSVAGQNTGELFF. The complete variable domain, with remaining parts taken from reference TRBV9 and TRBJ2-2, reads DSGVTQTPKHLITATGQRVTLRCSPRSGDLSVYWYQQSLDQGLQFLIQYYNGEERAKGNILERFSAQQFPDLHSELNLSSLELGDSALYFCASSVAGQNTGELFFGEGSRLTVL.

V gene TRBV6-5 combines with J gene TRBJ1-2; no clear D. The CDR3 covers 14 residues. CDR1 is MNHEY, CDR2 SVGAGI, per germline. With 6 bases removed from V and 0 bases from J, the gap between germline ends came to 11 bases. The CDR3 coding sequence is TGTGCCAGCAGCCTAGGCCGGGCTAACTATGGCTACACCTTC. It codes for CASSLGRANYGYTF.

This clone was observed a few times. The rearrangement joins TRBV2 to TRBJ2-5; D is perhaps TRBD1 (5 bases). V gave up 9 bases and J gave up 5 bases, with 16 bases separating them. Germline CDR1 is SNHLY and CDR2 is FYNNEI. CDR3 length equals 13 residues. CDR3: CASSQDAGETQYF. The DNA of the CDR3 is TGTGCCAGTTCACAGGACGCTGGGGAGACCCAGTACTTC.

The chain links TRBV20-1 to TRBJ2-2, with 10 positions matching TRBD2. V dropped 3 bases and J dropped 6; count of bases not matched to a gene: 10. Germline-derived CDR1 and CDR2 are DFQATT and SNEGSKA (reference sequence). The CDR3 covers 16 residues. CDR3 sequence reads: CSASLGASGRAGELFF. CDR3 coding DNA: TGCAGTGCTAGTTTAGGGGCTAGCGGGAGAGCCGGGGAGCTGTTTTTT.

This clone has more than one count but fewer than ten. This chain connects TRBV12-5 to TRBJ1-3; D gene uncertain. This CDR3 contains 16 residues. Between the trimmed V and J ends, which lost 7 bases and 1 base, there was a span of 17 bases. Germline V gene data show CDR1 as LGHNT and CDR2 as FRNRAP. The CDR3 sequence: CASAQRTAASGNTIYF. In DNA form, the CDR3 reads TGTGCTAGTGCCCAACGGACCGCGGCGTCTGGAAACACCATATATTTT.

This rearrangement joins TRBV5-4 to TRBJ2-7, with TRBD2 matching 12 bases. V lost 3 bases to trimming and J lost 6 bases; unmatched junction nucleotides: 7. From germline, CDR1 is SGHNT and CDR2 YYREEE (reference sequence). This CDR3 contains 15 residues. The CDR3 bases are TGTGCCAGCAGCTCAACCCTAGCGGGAGGGACCGAGCAGTACTTC. This sequence encodes CASSSTLAGGTEQYF.

This clone was counted between two and nine times. The chain employs TRBV18 and TRBJ2-7; D is possibly TRBD1 or TRBD2 (5 bases each). CDR3 length: 16 amino acids. Germline values: CDR1 KGHSH, CDR2 LQKENI. Between the trimmed V and J ends, which lost 9 bases and 5 bases, there was a span of 26 bases. Written as DNA, the CDR3 is TGTGCCAGTTCAACTATATCGAGGGGTCAAATAGACGAGCAGTACTTC. Its translation: CASSTISRGQIDEQYF.

The chain combines TRBV12-3 or TRBV12-4 with TRBJ2-7; unclear D gene. The CDR3 contains 11 residues. V was trimmed by 3 bases and J by 5 bases, leaving 5 bases between them. The DNA of the CDR3 is TGTGCCAGCAGTTTGGGGAACGAGCAGTACTTC. Amino acids: CASSLGNEQYF.

This clone was seen once. J is TRBJ2-1 and V is TRBV10-2; no clear D. The ends were cut back, 2 bases at V and 13 bases at J, with 9 bases in the middle. CDR1 is WSHSY and CDR2 is SAAADI in the germline V gene. The CDR3 is 11 amino acids. The CDR3 spells CASSEGQLQFF. The CDR3 DNA follows: TGCGCCAGCAGTGAGGGGCAGTTACAGTTCTTC.

The chain recombines TRBV5-1 with TRBJ2-3, with D possibly being TRBD2 (5 bases). The CDR3 is 16 residues long. CDR1 and CDR2 (germline): SGHRS, YFSETQ. V shed 4 bases and J shed 0 bases, with 15 bases lying between them. The CDR3 loop reads CASSLRPTSSTDTQYF. The CDR3 region has the DNA TGCGCCAGCAGCCTGAGACCAACTAGTAGCACAGATACGCAGTATTTT.